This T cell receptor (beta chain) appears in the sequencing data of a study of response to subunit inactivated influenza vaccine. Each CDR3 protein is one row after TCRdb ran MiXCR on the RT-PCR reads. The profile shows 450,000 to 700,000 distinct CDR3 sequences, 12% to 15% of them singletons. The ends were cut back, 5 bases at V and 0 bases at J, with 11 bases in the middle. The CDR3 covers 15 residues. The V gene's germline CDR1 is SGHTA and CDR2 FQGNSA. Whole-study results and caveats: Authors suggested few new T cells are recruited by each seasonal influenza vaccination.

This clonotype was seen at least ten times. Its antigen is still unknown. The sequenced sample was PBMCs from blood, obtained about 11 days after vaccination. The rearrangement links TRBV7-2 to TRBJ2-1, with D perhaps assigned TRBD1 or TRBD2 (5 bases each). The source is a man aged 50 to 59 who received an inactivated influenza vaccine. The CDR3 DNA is TGTGCCAGCAGCCAAACGGGGACCTCCTACAATGAGCAGTTCTTC. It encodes CASSQTGTSYNEQFF.